The 16 T cell receptor beta chains listed next were all sequenced from one sample in a study of blood T cell repertoires in COVID-19. TCRdb keeps only in-frame clones here, not all; method: immunoSEQ multiplex PCR. The data hold roughly 250,000 clones, with 70% to 90% observed a single time. Sequenced input: peripheral blood. Every receptor here comes from a human donor with COVID-19, enrolled during active disease. The donor label of this sample is uncertain.

Here the CDR3 reads CASSLYLAGGGGQETQYF. The DNA of the CDR3 is TGTGCCAGCAGTTTATACCTAGCGGGAGGGGGCGGCCAAGAGACCCAGTACTTC. The chain combines TRBV28 with TRBJ2-5; 12 nucleotides align to TRBD2. This CDR3 has 18 amino acids. Losses at the gene ends were 1 base for V and 1 base for J; bases not matched to a gene: 7. CDR1 MDHEN and CDR2 SYDVKM come from the germline V gene.

In nucleotides, the CDR3 is TGTGCCAGCAGCTTAGCTGGGACAGGAAATGAAAAACTGTTTTTT. Residues: CASSLAGTGNEKLFF. This chain uses TRBV7-9 with TRBJ1-4; 8 bases are a match to TRBD1. V trimming: 0 bases; J trimming: 5 bases; junction bases outside the gene matches: 2. Germline loops: CDR1 SEHNR, CDR2 FQNEAQ (reference sequence). The CDR3 is 15 amino acids.

This chain uses TRBV7-2 with TRBJ1-1, with TRBD1 matching over 7 bases. This CDR3 spans 14 amino acids. Germline CDR1 is SGHTA and CDR2 is FQGNSA. The junction had 7 bases not matched to a gene; V was cut back by 5 bases and J by 4 bases. The CDR3 DNA sequence: TGTGCCAGCAGCGCCCAGGGGGGAGGCACTGAAGCTTTCTTT. Encoded protein: CASSAQGGGTEAFF.

The V gene is TRBV2, the J gene TRBJ2-3; 12 nucleotides match TRBD2. This CDR3 has 15 amino acids. The germline V gene has CDR1 SNHLY and CDR2 FYNNEI. The ends lost 4 bases at V and 6 bases at J; junction bases unmatched: 5. CDR3 residues: CASSGRLAGADTQYF. The CDR3 DNA reads TGTGCCAGCAGTGGCCGACTAGCGGGAGCGGATACGCAGTATTTT.

With regard to this clone: A read error may account for a junction end that differs from germline. The rearrangement joins TRBV7-8 to TRBJ2-7, with D maybe TRBD2 (6 bases). CDR3 length equals 11 residues. Germline CDR1 is SGHVS and CDR2 is FQNEAQ. CDR3 loop: CASSPGEIRGF. The CDR3 DNA is TGTGCCAGCAGCCCGGGAGAGATAAGGGGTTTC.

This clone has more than one count but fewer than ten. V usage is TRBV2 and J usage is TRBJ2-5, with D maybe TRBD1 (6 bases). CDR1 SNHLY and CDR2 FYNNEI come from the germline V gene. The CDR3 totals 16 residues. V was cut by 7 bases and J by 5 bases, with 23 bases left in between. The CDR3: CASTSSLQGGEETQYF. The DNA for the CDR3 is TGTGCCAGCACCTCCTCTCTACAGGGTGGAGAGGAGACCCAGTACTTC.

This chain uses TRBV10-3 with TRBJ2-1; 11 bases agree with TRBD2. With 2 bases clipped from V and 5 bases from J, the junction kept 2 bases outside the gene matches. This CDR3 has 15 amino acids. Germline V gives CDR1 ENHRY, CDR2 SYGVKD. The CDR3 reads CAISEPTSGNNEQFF. The CDR3 nucleotides read TGTGCCATCAGTGAGCCGACTAGCGGGAACAATGAGCAGTTCTTC.

Written as DNA, the CDR3 is TGTGCCAGCAGTTTTTCGAGACTAGCCAACAATGAGCAGTTCTTC. As protein: CASSFSRLANNEQFF. This chain uses TRBV28 with TRBJ2-1; 7 bases fit TRBD2. The CDR3 runs 15 residues. The germline gives CDR1 MDHEN, CDR2 SYDVKM. Trimming took 3 bases from V and 5 from J; bases not matched to a gene: 7.

V gene TRBV5-8 combines with J gene TRBJ2-5; 8 bases are shared with TRBD2. This CDR3 is 16 amino acids long. Germline values: CDR1 SGHTS, CDR2 YDEGEE. V lost 4 bases, J lost 5 bases, and 13 bases stayed unmatched. In DNA, the CDR3 is TGTGCCAGCAGCACCGAGGAGGGGACTAGTTACGAGACCCAGTACTTC. Its translation: CASSTEEGTSYETQYF.

V and J are TRBV7-2 and TRBJ1-5; D remains unclear. The V and J ends lost 1 base and 4 bases respectively, with 14 bases between them. This CDR3 has 16 residues. Germline CDR1 SGHTA, CDR2 FQGNSA. CDR3 residues: CASSLEGGPRNQPQHF. Here the CDR3 DNA reads TGTGCCAGCAGCTTAGAAGGAGGGCCTCGTAATCAGCCCCAGCATTTT. Together with reference TRBV7-2 and TRBJ1-5, the CDR3 gives the full variable domain: GAGVSQSPSNKVTEKGKDVELRCDPISGHTALYWYRQSLGQGLEFLIYFQGNSAPDKSGLPSDRFSAERTGGSVSTLTIQRTQQEDSAVYLCASSLEGGPRNQPQHFGDGTRLSIL.

V is TRBV5-8 and J is TRBJ1-4; D ambiguous. Germline V gene data show CDR1 as SGHTS and CDR2 as YDEGEE. Trimming shortened V by 0 bases and J by 8 bases, and 11 bases separated the two germline ends. This CDR3 is 14 amino acids long. The CDR3 here is CASSLALSSEKLFF. The DNA of the CDR3 is TGTGCCAGCAGCTTGGCCCTCTCAAGCGAAAAACTGTTTTTT. The full variable domain, in which reference TRBV5-8 and TRBJ1-4 provide the parts outside the CDR3, is EAGVTQSPTHLIKTRGQQATLRCSPISGHTSVYWYQQALGLGLQFLLWYDEGEERNRGNFPPRFSGRQFPNYSSELNVNALELEDSALYLCASSLALSSEKLFFGSGTQLSVL.

The J gene is TRBJ2-1, the V gene TRBV11-2; D is unresolved. V was trimmed by 0 bases and J by 0 bases, leaving 12 bases between them. Germline V gene lookup returns CDR1 SGHAT and CDR2 FQNNGV. The CDR3 has 17 amino acids. CDR3: CASSLDLGASSYNEQFF. In DNA form, the CDR3 reads TGTGCCAGCAGCTTAGATCTGGGCGCCAGCTCCTACAATGAGCAGTTCTTC.

This clone showed up just a few times. The chain combines TRBV28 with TRBJ1-2; perhaps TRBD1 as D (5 bases). This CDR3 spans 14 amino acids. V shed 6 bases and J shed 3 bases, with 14 bases lying between them. From germline, CDR1 is MDHEN and CDR2 SYDVKM. The CDR3 DNA reads as TGTGCCAGCAGCATACCGGCGGGGCACTATGGCTACACCTTC. Translation: CASSIPAGHYGYTF.

In DNA form, the CDR3 reads TGTGCCAGCAGTTCGTCAACCGGGACAGGGGTGGATGAGCAGTTCTTC. This translates into CASSSSTGTGVDEQFF. The rearrangement links TRBV28 to TRBJ2-1; TRBD1 aligns across 10 bases. The CDR3 sequence is 16 residues long. V was pared by 4 bases and J by 8 bases, with 11 bases of the junction left unmatched. Germline V gives CDR1 MDHEN, CDR2 SYDVKM.

This chain connects TRBV11-3 to TRBJ1-1; unclear D gene. The CDR3 spans 11 residues. Per germline, CDR1 SGHNT and CDR2 YENEEA. The V end was cut by 2 bases, the J end by 10 bases, with 8 bases between. The DNA for the CDR3 is TGTGCCAGCAGCTTATTGAGTGGAGCTTTCTTT. The encoded protein is CASSLLSGAFF.

The chain links TRBV5-1 to TRBJ2-3, with 10 bases that match TRBD2. Germline CDR1 and CDR2: SGHRS and YFSETQ. Trimming removed 3 bases from V and 3 bases from J; junction bases left unmatched: 1. CDR3 length equals 14 residues. The CDR3 protein is CASSWGLATDTQYF. The DNA of the CDR3 is TGCGCCAGCAGCTGGGGACTAGCGACAGATACGCAGTATTTT.